The sequence of this T cell receptor beta chain was determined in a study of blood T cell repertoires in COVID-19. From germline, CDR1 is MNHEY and CDR2 SVGAGI. The CDR3 is made up of 14 amino acids. Between the trimmed V and J ends, which lost 4 bases and 0 bases, there was a span of 9 bases. TCRdb keeps only in-frame clones here, not all; method: immunoSEQ multiplex PCR. The sample yields some 150,000 clones, approximately 84% seen once. This sequence joins TRBV6-5 and TRBJ1-2, with no clear D. The specimen was PBMCs or T cells enriched from blood (not recorded which). This receptor was obtained from a human donor with acute COVID-19. The donor label of this sample is uncertain. The DNA for the CDR3 is TGTGCCAGCAGTTCTAGAGGTGCTAACTATGGCTACACCTTC. Translating gives CASSSRGANYGYTF.